The source of this T cell receptor (beta chain) is a study of shared clonotypes between healthy human individuals. With regard to this clone: What it binds is unknown.

The germline V gene encodes CDR1 SQVTM and CDR2 ANQGSEA. CDR3 size: 15 residues. The V gene lost 4 bases and the J gene lost 0 bases, with 13 bases spanning the gap. The protocol was immunoSEQ multiplex PCR, while the TCRdb copy is restricted to in-frame clones and leaves out a portion. The table lists around 350,000 clones, roughly 70% of them singletons. The study, taken as a whole, reports: Since donors were few, the genetic and exposure-history diversity represented was limited.

Researchers partitioned CD4+ cells into CD45RA+ naive and CD45RA-negative memory subsets. The source material was memory CD4+ T cells sorted from blood. Subset given: CD45RA-negative fraction. The clonotype comes from a man in his thirties or forties in good health. V is TRBV29-1 and J is TRBJ2-1; D unresolved. The CDR3 protein is CSVVIGPSSYNEQFF. DNA of the CDR3: TGCAGCGTTGTCATAGGTCCAAGCTCCTACAATGAGCAGTTCTTC.